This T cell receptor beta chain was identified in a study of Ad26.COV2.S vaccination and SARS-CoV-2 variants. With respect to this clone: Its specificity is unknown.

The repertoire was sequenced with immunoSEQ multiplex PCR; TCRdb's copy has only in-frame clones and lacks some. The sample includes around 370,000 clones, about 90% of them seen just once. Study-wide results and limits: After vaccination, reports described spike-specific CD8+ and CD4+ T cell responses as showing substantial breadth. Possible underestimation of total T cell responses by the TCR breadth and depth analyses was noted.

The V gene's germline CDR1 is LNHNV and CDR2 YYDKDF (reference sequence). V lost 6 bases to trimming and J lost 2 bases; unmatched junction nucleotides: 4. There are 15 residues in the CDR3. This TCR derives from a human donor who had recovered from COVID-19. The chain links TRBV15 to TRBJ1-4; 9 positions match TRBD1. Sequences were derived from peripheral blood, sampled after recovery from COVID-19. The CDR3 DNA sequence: TGTGCCACCAGGCATGACAGGGGGACTAATGAAAAACTGTTTTTT. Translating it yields CATRHDRGTNEKLFF.